These 28 T cell receptor beta chains originate from one sample sequenced in a study of Graves' ophthalmopathy and Graves' hyperthyroidism. Amplified TCR beta CDR3 regions were obtained using RNA transcripts as template. Second-round multiplex PCR came after a first-round RT-PCR that employed HTBI primers. Each CDR3 protein is one row after TCRdb ran MiXCR on the multiplex PCR reads. The table has about 1.1 million distinct CDR3 sequences, around a third seen once. Sequencing was done on a sample of peripheral blood or thyroid tissue (not recorded which). The source is an adult man with Graves' hyperthyroidism.

This clonotype showed up many times. The chain is built from TRBV20-1 and TRBJ1-2, with a weak D call TRBD1 (5 bases). CDR1 is DFQATT and CDR2 is SNEGSKA in the germline V gene (reference sequence). The length of the CDR3 is 11 residues. Trimming took off 3 bases at V and 6 bases at J, with 8 bases between the two ends. For the CDR3, the DNA is TGCAGTGCTAGTGGCAGGGATGGCTACACCTTC. Its translation: CSASGRDGYTF.

Comments on this clonotype: One base away lies a much larger clone, so this may be a sequencing read error. V gene TRBV6-1 combines with J gene TRBJ1-5; D ambiguous. CDR1 and CDR2 (germline): MNHNS, SASEGT. The CDR3 runs to 14 residues. The CDR3 loop reads CAGSEVSRNQPQHF. The CDR3 DNA reads as TGTGCCGGCAGTGAAGTGAGCAGGAATCAGCCCCAGCATTTT.

The gene calls are TRBV10-3 and TRBJ2-7; TRBD1 matches at 7 bases. The CDR3 is made up of 17 amino acids. Germline values: CDR1 ENHRY, CDR2 SYGVKD. The V gene end was trimmed by 10 bases and the J gene end by 0 bases; junction bases not matched to a gene: 18. CDR3 in DNA: TGTGCCAGCAGGTACCCCCTTCTAGGACAGGCCTCCTACGAGCAGTACTTC. Amino acid sequence: CASRYPLLGQASYEQYF.

This clonotype has a single count. The chain couples TRBV2 to TRBJ1-1; 10 nucleotides agree with TRBD1. CDR3 length equals 14 residues. J gave up 9 bases and V 6 bases, and 10 bases lay outside the gene matches. Germline V CDR1 and CDR2: SNHLY, FYNNEI. The CDR3 loop is CASSWQTGGIQAFF. In DNA, the CDR3 is TGTGCCAGCAGCTGGCAGACAGGGGGCATCCAAGCTTTCTTT.

The table lists this clonotype with many counts. The J gene is TRBJ2-7, the V gene TRBV11-2, with D perhaps TRBD1 or TRBD2 (5 bases each). V lost 1 base to trimming and J lost 5 bases, with 15 bases between them. This CDR3 contains 15 residues. Germline V gives CDR1 SGHAT, CDR2 FQNNGV. The CDR3 coding sequence is TGTGCCAGCAGCTTAGTTCTGGGGGAATTGCACGAGCAGTACTTC. Protein: CASSLVLGELHEQYF.

The chain combines TRBV9 with TRBJ1-3; TRBD1 is a possible D gene (6 bases). Trimming cost V 1 base and J 1 base, with 9 bases left between them. CDR1 is SGDLS, CDR2 YYNGEE, per germline. CDR3 length: 15 amino acids. The DNA for the CDR3 is TGTGCCAGCAGCGTAATGACAGGATCTGGAAACACCATATATTTT. Protein product: CASSVMTGSGNTIYF.

A few counts support this clonotype. This chain connects TRBV7-2 to TRBJ1-2, with a weak D call TRBD1 (5 bases). Germline loops: CDR1 SGHTA, CDR2 FQGNSA. V lost 5 bases to trimming and J lost 6 bases, with 22 bases between them. This CDR3 spans 16 amino acids. DNA of the CDR3: TGTGCCAGCAGCCGGTCCTCAGGGATATCTAGCGATGGCTACACCTTC. This sequence encodes CASSRSSGISSDGYTF.

The V and J genes are TRBV14 and TRBJ2-2; 10 positions agree with TRBD2. In germline, CDR1 is SGHDN, CDR2 FVKESK. The length of the CDR3 is 16 residues. With 1 base clipped from V and 6 bases from J, the junction kept 5 bases outside the gene matches. CDR3 sequence: CASSQVGSGRPGELFF. For the CDR3, the DNA is TGTGCCAGCAGCCAAGTCGGTAGCGGGAGGCCCGGGGAGCTGTTTTTT.

About this clonotype: A much larger clone lies one base from this, so it may be a read error. V and J are TRBV20-1 and TRBJ1-4, with 10 nucleotides matching TRBD1. Looked up from germline, CDR1 is DFQATT and CDR2 is SNEGSKA (reference sequence). The CDR3 has 13 amino acids. After removal of 3 bases from V and 7 bases from J, the junction contained 2 bases not matched to a gene. DNA for the CDR3: TGCAGTGCTAGCGGGACAGGGGTTGAAAAACTGTTTTTT. Its translation is CSASGTGVEKLFF.

There are many counts of this clonotype. The V call is TRBV7-2, the J call TRBJ1-5, with a tentative D call TRBD1 (6 bases). From germline, CDR1 is SGHTA and CDR2 FQGNSA. The CDR3 is made up of 15 amino acids. V was cut by 5 bases and J by 6 bases, with 17 bases left in between. Here the CDR3 DNA reads TGTGCCAGCAGCCTTAACCTTAACAGGGTTCAGCCCCAGCATTTT. The encoded protein is CASSLNLNRVQPQHF.

The table lists this clonotype with many counts. This chain links TRBV7-2 with TRBJ1-2; TRBD1 matches 8 bases. Germline V gives CDR1 SGHTA, CDR2 FQGNSA. This CDR3 contains 14 residues. The V segment lost 5 bases and the J segment 4 bases; nucleotides outside the gene matches: 6. CDR3 amino acids: CASSPGQAIYGYTF. The CDR3, as DNA: TGTGCCAGCAGCCCGGGACAGGCTATCTATGGCTACACCTTC.

The chain joins TRBV25-1 to TRBJ2-3; 8 bases line up with TRBD2. The CDR3 contains 15 residues. Germline CDR1 MGHDK, CDR2 SYGVNS. The junction had 12 bases not matched to a gene; V was cut back by 7 bases and J by 6 bases. The CDR3 DNA sequence: TGTGCCAGCACCGCAGCGGGAGAGGGATCCGATACGCAGTATTTT. This sequence encodes CASTAAGEGSDTQYF.

This clonotype came up many times. The CDR3 region is CASSLFGSATEELFF. CDR3 DNA sequence: TGTGCCAGCAGCTTATTCGGTTCCGCGACTGAGGAGCTGTTTTTT. This chain joins TRBV7-3 and TRBJ2-2; no clear D gene. Germline loops: CDR1 SGHTA, CDR2 FQGTGA. The CDR3 length is 15 residues. V lost 2 bases to trimming and J lost 10 bases, with 17 bases between them.

About this clonotype itself: A read error is possible here, since a much larger clone lies one base away. The chain is built from TRBV29-1 and TRBJ2-5; D unresolved. The CDR3 totals 12 residues. V was trimmed by 5 bases and J by 0 bases, leaving 7 bases between them. CDR1 SQVTM and CDR2 ANQGSEA come from the germline V gene. The CDR3 region has the DNA TGCAGCGTTATGAGGTACCAAGAGACCCAGTACTTC. This encodes CSVMRYQETQYF.

The chain carries TRBV25-1 and TRBJ1-1; D not resolved. V lost 1 base to trimming and J lost 1 base, with 10 bases between them. This CDR3 region has 15 residues. Looked up from germline, CDR1 is MGHDK and CDR2 is SYGVNS. CDR3: CASSESGRSNTEAFF. Written as DNA, the CDR3 is TGTGCCAGCAGTGAATCGGGTCGGTCGAACACTGAAGCTTTCTTT.

Here the CDR3 DNA reads TGCAGTGCTAGAGATCGCGGAGGCCCGGACACCGGGGAGCTGTTTTTT. Its translation is CSARDRGGPDTGELFF. V is TRBV20-1 and J is TRBJ2-2, with a weak D call TRBD2 (5 bases). CDR1 and CDR2 from the germline V gene are DFQATT and SNEGSKA (reference sequence). Deletions cut 0 bases from V and 3 bases from J, with 14 bases between. CDR3 size: 16 residues.

The chain uses TRBV7-2 and TRBJ2-7, with 9 nucleotides matching TRBD1. The germline V gene has CDR1 SGHTA and CDR2 FQGNSA. This CDR3 region has 13 residues. Germline trimming cut 6 bases from V and 3 bases from J; bases unmatched to any gene: 3. CDR3 protein: CASRKTGGYEQYF. The DNA for the CDR3 is TGTGCCAGCAGAAAGACAGGGGGCTACGAGCAGTACTTC.

Worth noting for this clonotype: The conserved phenylalanine or tryptophan is not found at the CDR3 terminus, so this likely reflects a read error. It is unclear where the CDR3 begins or ends on the DNA, so no DNA is shown, and the CDR3 is as TCRdb lists it. J is TRBJ2-7 and V is TRBV7-3. Germline assignment: CDR1 SGHTA and CDR2 FQGTGA. A total of 8 residues make up the CDR3, ends included. Here the CDR3 reads CASSLTSS.

The CDR3 spells CAISESRQSNQPQHF. CDR3 sequence (DNA): TGTGCCATCAGTGAGTCGAGGCAGAGCAATCAGCCCCAGCATTTT. The chain joins TRBV10-3 to TRBJ1-5; D gene ambiguous. With 0 bases removed from V and 1 base from J, the gap between germline ends came to 7 bases. Germline V gene data show CDR1 as ENHRY and CDR2 as SYGVKD. The CDR3 is 15 amino acids.

This clonotype was seen at least ten times. This sequence joins TRBV9 and TRBJ1-2, with 7 bases lining up with TRBD1. Germline loops: CDR1 SGDLS, CDR2 YYNGEE. The CDR3 consists of 14 residues. V was clipped by 0 bases and J by 6 bases; unmatched bases: 5. CDR3 DNA sequence: TGTGCCAGCAGCGTAGGACAGGGAGGACATGGCTACACCTTC. Residues: CASSVGQGGHGYTF.

In this sample, this clonotype turned up many times. CDR3 nucleotides: TGTGCCAGCAGCCTCGGACCCTATGAAGCTTTCTTT. Translation gives CASSLGPYEAFF. The rearrangement links TRBV13 to TRBJ1-1; D gene ambiguous. The CDR3 is made up of 12 amino acids. Germline V gene lookup returns CDR1 PRHDT and CDR2 FYEKMQ (reference sequence). Trimming took 5 bases from V and 7 from J, leaving 11 bases between them.

The sample holds many counts of this clonotype. The chain joins TRBV10-3 to TRBJ2-2; D could derive from TRBD1 or TRBD2 (6 bases each). Germline CDR1 ENHRY, CDR2 SYGVKD. There are 13 residues in the CDR3. V was pared by 6 bases and J by 3 bases, with 8 bases between. CDR3 in amino acids: CAIREGDTGELFF. The CDR3 DNA sequence: TGTGCCATCAGGGAGGGGGACACCGGGGAGCTGTTTTTT.

The chain combines TRBV7-2 with TRBJ1-4, with D maybe TRBD1 (6 bases). Trimming took 0 bases from V and 3 from J, leaving 11 bases between them. The CDR3 runs 16 residues. CDR1 is SGHTA and CDR2 is FQGNSA in the germline V gene. The CDR3 loop is CASSLAGGASNEKLFF. The CDR3 coding sequence is TGTGCCAGCAGCTTAGCCGGGGGGGCCTCTAATGAAAAACTGTTTTTT.

This clonotype was seen at least ten times. The chain employs TRBV19 and TRBJ1-5; tentatively, D is TRBD1 (5 bases). The V and J ends lost 6 bases and 7 bases respectively, with 22 bases between them. Germline CDR1 and CDR2: LNHDA and SQIVND (reference sequence). The CDR3 covers 16 residues. CDR3 loop: CASRSSGQGGGQPQHF. CDR3 bases: TGTGCCAGTAGATCTTCGGGGCAGGGTGGAGGGCAGCCCCAGCATTTT. The full variable domain, rest sourced from reference TRBV19 and TRBJ1-5, is DGGITQSPKYLFRKEGQNVTLSCEQNLNHDAMYWYRQDPGQGLRLIYYSQIVNDFQKGDIAEGYSVSREKKESFPLTVTSAQKNPTAFYLCASRSSGQGGGQPQHFGDGTRLSIL.

The CDR3 DNA sequence: TGCAGTGCTAGAGGCAGGGGGCATTATAATTCACCCCTCCACTTT. It encodes CSARGRGHYNSPLHF. This chain uses TRBV20-1 with TRBJ1-6; TRBD1 matches at 8 bases. After removal of 1 base from V and 4 bases from J, the junction contained 3 bases not matched to a gene. This CDR3 has 15 amino acids. Germline V gene lookup returns CDR1 DFQATT and CDR2 SNEGSKA (reference sequence).

This clonotype has just a few counts. This chain joins TRBV5-1 and TRBJ1-1; possibly TRBD1 for D (5 bases). The length of the CDR3 is 17 residues. In germline, CDR1 is SGHRS, CDR2 YFSETQ. With 3 bases removed from V and 1 base from J, the gap between germline ends came to 19 bases. CDR3 sequence (DNA): TGCGCCAGCAGCTCCGGGGGTCGACTGGGCCCGAACACTGAAGCTTTCTTT. Its translation is CASSSGGRLGPNTEAFF.

The chain couples TRBV12-3 or TRBV12-4 to TRBJ2-2; D not certain. The ends were cut back, 6 bases at V and 5 bases at J, with 16 bases in the middle. The CDR3 runs 15 residues. The CDR3: CASSTNLLGTGELFF. The CDR3 bases are TGTGCCAGCAGCACCAACCTTCTGGGAACCGGGGAGCTGTTTTTT.

This clonotype has a count of ten or more. The chain couples TRBV7-8 to TRBJ1-5; D gene ambiguous. The CDR3 length is 15 residues. Germline CDR1 and CDR2: SGHVS and FQNEAQ. V was shortened by 1 base and J by 6 bases, with 13 bases between the two germline ends. The DNA of the CDR3 is TGTGCCAGCAGCTTAGGTTTCAGATCTGCTCAGCCCCAGCATTTT. Encoded protein: CASSLGFRSAQPQHF.